These T cell receptor beta chains were read from a single sample in a study of blood T cell repertoires in COVID-19. Sequencing was performed with immunoSEQ multiplex PCR; in TCRdb, only in-frame clones are kept and a portion is missing. The repertoire holds more than 200,000 clones, with approximately 80% as singletons. Sequencing was carried out using peripheral blood. These receptors came from a man between 40 and 49 years old with acute or convalescent COVID-19. CDR3s include the opening cysteine and the closing phenylalanine or tryptophan. Fields, in order: clone size, V gene, J gene, D gene, CDR3 DNA, CDR3 protein. The D gene is left open where the match is weak. Clone size appears in some rows only: once, few, many, or a class for an expanded clone.

size: -
V: TRBV19
J: TRBJ1-5
D: TRBD1
DNA: TGTGCCAGTATTCCCACAGGGGGCAATCAGCCCCAGCATTTT
CDR3: CASIPTGGNQPQHF

size: -
V: TRBV12-3/TRBV12-4
J: TRBJ1-2
D: -
DNA: TGTGCCAGCAGCCCGACAGGTGACTATGGCTACACCTTC
CDR3: CASSPTGDYGYTF

size: many
V: TRBV6-6
J: TRBJ2-2
D: -
DNA: TGTGCCAGCAGTTACAGGAGGACCGGGGAGCTGTTTTTT
CDR3: CASSYRRTGELFF

size: -
V: TRBV5-6
J: TRBJ1-1
D: -
DNA: TGTGCCAGCAGCTTGGTGCGGAACACTGAAGCTTTCTTT
CDR3: CASSLVRNTEAFF

size: -
V: TRBV9
J: TRBJ2-2
D: -
DNA: TGTGCCAGCAGCGTGGGGACACCTTTCACCGGGGAGCTGTTTTTT
CDR3: CASSVGTPFTGELFF

size: -
V: TRBV25-1
J: TRBJ2-1
D: TRBD2
DNA: TGTGCCAGCAGTAACTTAAAGCGGGAGGGCTCCTACAATGAGCAGTTCTTC
CDR3: CASSNLKREGSYNEQFF

size: -
V: TRBV7-2
J: TRBJ2-1
D: TRBD2
DNA: TGTGCCAGCAGCCTGGGACTAGCGGGAGGGAGATCCTACAATGAGCAGTTCTTC
CDR3: CASSLGLAGGRSYNEQFF

size: -
V: TRBV27
J: TRBJ2-2
D: -
DNA: TGTGCCAGCAGACCCACGGGGTCCGGGGAGCTGTTTTTT
CDR3: CASRPTGSGELFF

size: -
V: TRBV10-1
J: TRBJ2-1
D: TRBD2
DNA: TGCGCCAGCAGTGAGTCGGTATTAGCGGGAGTCTCGGCCTACAATGAGCAGTTCTTC
CDR3: CASSESVLAGVSAYNEQFF

size: -
V: TRBV6-4
J: TRBJ2-2
D: -
DNA: TGTGCCAGCAGTGACCTCTTAATAGGGGAGCTGTTTTTT
CDR3: CASSDLLIGELFF

size: -
V: TRBV7-9
J: TRBJ1-5
D: TRBD1
DNA: TGTGCCAGCAGCTTAGGGACAGGGGGAAAAAGTAGCAATCAGCCCCAGCATTTT
CDR3: CASSLGTGGKSSNQPQHF

size: few
V: TRBV6-2/TRBV6-3
J: TRBJ2-7
D: TRBD2
DNA: TGTGCCAGCAGCAAGACAACGGCAGCTAGCGGGTCCTCCATCGAGCAGTACTTC
CDR3: CASSKTTAASGSSIEQYF

size: few
V: TRBV5-6
J: TRBJ2-1
D: TRBD2
DNA: TGTGCCAGCAGCAACGGACTAGCGGCCTACAATGAGCAGTTCTTC
CDR3: CASSNGLAAYNEQFF

size: -
V: TRBV29-1
J: TRBJ1-1
D: -
DNA: TGCAGCGTGATGGCCGCCGCGGGCACTGAAGCTTTCTTT
CDR3: CSVMAAAGTEAFF